The next 30 T cell receptor beta chains were all read from a single sample in a study of patients and donors after allogeneic stem cell transplantation. From the RT-PCR reads, TCRdb called clonotypes with MiXCR, one entry per CDR3 protein. In the table there are 160,000 or so distinct CDR3 sequences, more than 20% of which are singletons. Material: blood, either unsorted or a sorted T cell fraction (not recorded which). Receptor source: a human donor who was either an allogeneic HSCT recipient or a stem cell or donor lymphocyte infusion donor (not recorded which). It is not recorded whose cells these are; they may come from a transplant donor.

The chain couples TRBV29-1 to TRBJ2-3; unclear D gene. V was pared by 2 bases and J by 5 bases, with 8 bases between. The CDR3 has 12 residues. CDR1 SQVTM and CDR2 ANQGSEA come from the germline V gene. CDR3 DNA: TGCAGCGTTGAATTACCCGGAGATACGCAGTATTTT. Translated, it gives CSVELPGDTQYF.

This clonotype has just a few counts. The junction and the germline gene differ at one end; a read error may be behind it. The chain joins TRBV7-7 to TRBJ2-3; D uncertain. Germline V gives CDR1 SSHAT, CDR2 FNYEAQ (reference sequence). There are 14 residues in the CDR3. CDR3 nucleotides: TGTGCTAGCAGCTTAGGTCACACGGGAGATACGCAGTATTTT. Its translation: CASSLGHTGDTQYF.

DNA for the CDR3: TGTGCCAGCAGCGTAGGAGGGAGAGGGACCTATGGCTACACCTTC. It encodes CASSVGGRGTYGYTF. V and J are TRBV9 and TRBJ1-2; D is possibly TRBD1 (5 bases). The germline CDR1 and CDR2 sequences are SGDLS and YYNGEE. V was pared by 0 bases and J by 4 bases, with 13 bases between. This CDR3 spans 15 amino acids.

The rearrangement uses TRBV7-8 and TRBJ1-4; D ambiguous. The V end lost 5 bases, the J end lost 4 bases, and 23 bases lay between the germline ends. This CDR3 is 18 amino acids long. Germline lookup yields CDR1 SGHVS and CDR2 FQNEAQ. In nucleotides, the CDR3 is TGTGCCAGCAGCCGGCAGCGTGCAGTCCTCTTTCATAATGAAAAACTGTTTTTT. Amino acid sequence: CASSRQRAVLFHNEKLFF.

This clonotype was picked up one time. J is TRBJ2-3 and V is TRBV28; 11 bases are shared with TRBD2. V lost 6 bases, J lost 5 bases, and 7 bases stayed unmatched. CDR1 and CDR2 from the germline V gene are MDHEN and SYDVKM. The CDR3 contains 15 residues. The CDR3 sequence is CASSPTSGSRDTQYF. The DNA of the CDR3 is TGTGCCAGCAGCCCTACTAGCGGGAGCCGAGATACGCAGTATTTT.

Only a few counts were recorded for this clonotype. The chain employs TRBV5-1 and TRBJ2-3; possibly TRBD2 for D (6 bases). Germline loops: CDR1 SGHRS, CDR2 YFSETQ. The V end lost 1 base, the J end lost 3 bases, and 9 bases lay between the germline ends. The CDR3 totals 14 residues. DNA of the CDR3: TGCGCCAGCAGCTTGTATGGGGGGACAGATACGCAGTATTTT. Residues: CASSLYGGTDTQYF.

This clonotype was seen only a few times. V usage is TRBV2 and J usage is TRBJ1-5; 11 nucleotides align to TRBD1. Trimming at V came to 6 bases and at J to 4 bases, leaving 2 bases not matched to a gene. This CDR3 is 14 amino acids long. The germline V gene encodes CDR1 SNHLY and CDR2 FYNNEI. Here the CDR3 reads CASSGQGANQPQHF. DNA for the CDR3: TGTGCCAGCAGCGGACAGGGGGCGAATCAGCCCCAGCATTTT. Full variable domain (rest looked up from reference TRBV2 and TRBJ1-5): EPEVTQTPSHQVTQMGQEVILRCVPISNHLYFYWYRQILGQKVEFLVSFYNNEISEKSEIFDDQFSVERPDGSNFTLKIRSTKLEDSAMYFCASSGQGANQPQHFGDGTRLSIL.

The chain employs TRBV3-1 and TRBJ2-2, with D unresolved. Germline CDR1 is LGHDT and CDR2 is YNNKEL (reference sequence). Between the trimmed V and J ends, which lost 2 bases and 8 bases, there was a span of 6 bases. The CDR3 loop spans 12 amino acids. The CDR3 coding sequence is TGTGCCAGCAGCCAATTGGCTGGGGAGCTGTTTTTT. It specifies CASSQLAGELFF.

The rearrangement joins TRBV18 to TRBJ1-5, with 11 positions matching TRBD1. Losses at the gene ends were 6 bases for V and 2 bases for J; bases not matched to a gene: 9. CDR1 and CDR2 from the germline V gene are KGHSH and LQKENI. The length of the CDR3 is 17 residues. As DNA, the CDR3 is TGTGCCAGCTCCCGCGATGGACAGGGGGCAGGCAATCAGCCCCAGCATTTT. Translation gives CASSRDGQGAGNQPQHF. The complete variable domain, with remaining parts taken from reference TRBV18 and TRBJ1-5, reads NAGVMQNPRHLVRRRGQEARLRCSPMKGHSHVYWYRQLPEEGLKFMVYLQKENIIDESGMPKERFSAEFPKEGPSILRIQQVVRGDSAAYFCASSRDGQGAGNQPQHFGDGTRLSIL.

The sample holds a few counts of this clonotype. The chain joins TRBV19 to TRBJ1-2; 7 bases are shared with TRBD1. The V gene end was trimmed by 10 bases and the J gene end by 5 bases; junction bases not matched to a gene: 13. CDR1 LNHDA and CDR2 SQIVND come from the germline V gene (reference sequence). The CDR3 runs to 14 residues. CDR3 amino acids: CATKKAAGGYGYTF. CDR3 in DNA: TGTGCCACCAAGAAGGCAGCAGGGGGGTATGGCTACACCTTC.

This clonotype occurred a few times. This CDR3 is CSASSGTQSYEQYF. The CDR3 DNA reads as TGCAGCGCCTCCTCCGGGACACAGTCCTACGAGCAGTACTTC. The chain combines TRBV29-1 with TRBJ2-7; D perhaps matches TRBD1 (6 bases). The germline V gene encodes CDR1 SQVTM and CDR2 ANQGSEA. V lost 7 bases and J 1 base, leaving 17 bases between the germline ends. This CDR3 spans 14 amino acids.

The genes are TRBV5-6 and TRBJ2-7; possibly TRBD1 or TRBD2 for D (5 bases each). V dropped 0 bases and J dropped 6 bases, with 16 bases sitting between them. The CDR3 is 15 amino acids. Germline CDR1 SGHDT, CDR2 YYEEEE. The CDR3 spells CASSLGWDGHGEQYF. In nucleotides, the CDR3 is TGTGCCAGCAGCTTGGGGTGGGACGGCCATGGCGAGCAGTACTTC.

A few counts support this clonotype. The rearrangement uses TRBV12-3 or TRBV12-4 and TRBJ2-3; 9 positions agree with TRBD2. The CDR3 contains 15 residues. The junction had 8 bases not matched to a gene; V was cut back by 5 bases and J by 5 bases. The CDR3 here is CASSMTSGAKDTQYF. For the CDR3, the DNA is TGTGCCAGCAGTATGACTAGCGGAGCTAAAGATACGCAGTATTTT.

This clonotype was found a few times. The chain has TRBV21-1 and TRBJ2-7. TRBV21-1 has pseudogene status. The CDR3 sequence is 10 residues long. The chain's CDR3 is CAIHLGEQYF. DNA of the CDR3: TGTGCCATTCATTTAGGCGAGCAGTACTTC.

This chain joins TRBV12-3 or TRBV12-4 and TRBJ2-2; possible D gene TRBD2, 5 bases. The CDR3 contains 16 residues. Trimming took 6 bases from V and 8 from J, leaving 22 bases between them. The CDR3 sequence is CASSLTVTRIAGELFF. In nucleotides, the CDR3 is TGTGCCAGCAGCCTTACCGTTACTAGAATTGCGGGGGAGCTGTTTTTT.

The chain employs TRBV12-3 or TRBV12-4 and TRBJ1-3; D is unresolved. V was pared by 5 bases and J by 8 bases, with 10 bases between. The CDR3 extends over 12 amino acids. Here the CDR3 DNA reads TGTGCCAGCAGTGTCGCGGCAGACACCATATATTTT. This translates into CASSVAADTIYF.

A few counts support this clonotype. The rearrangement joins TRBV28 to TRBJ2-1; TRBD1 matches at 7 bases. After removal of 2 bases from V and 1 base from J, the junction contained 2 bases not matched to a gene. The germline CDR1 and CDR2 sequences are MDHEN and SYDVKM. The CDR3 consists of 15 residues. The CDR3 DNA is TGTGCCAGCAGTTTAGAGACAGGGTCCTACAATGAGCAGTTCTTC. Protein: CASSLETGSYNEQFF.

The sample holds a few counts of this clonotype. V is TRBV6-6 and J is TRBJ1-2; D is unclear. Trimming took off 8 bases at V and 6 bases at J, with 19 bases between the two ends. Germline CDR1 reads MNHNY; CDR2 reads SVGAGI (reference sequence). CDR3 length equals 14 residues. The CDR3 protein is CASYEWTVENGYTF. CDR3 bases: TGTGCCAGCTACGAATGGACCGTTGAGAATGGCTACACCTTC.

The gene calls are TRBV11-3 and TRBJ2-1; 9 bases are a match to TRBD2. CDR1 and CDR2 from the germline V gene are SGHNT and YENEEA. The CDR3 loop spans 16 amino acids. After removal of 1 base from V and 2 bases from J, the junction contained 3 bases not matched to a gene. The DNA of the CDR3 is TGTGCCAGCAGCTTAGTAGCGGGAGTCACCTACAATGAGCAGTTCTTC. It codes for CASSLVAGVTYNEQFF.

The chain recombines TRBV24-1 with TRBJ2-1; 7 nucleotides match TRBD1. Germline-derived CDR1 and CDR2 are KGHDR and SFDVKD. J lost 3 bases, V lost 5 bases, and 12 bases had no gene match. This CDR3 region has 17 residues. The CDR3 reads CATSGPTGTDDYNEQFF. In DNA form, the CDR3 reads TGTGCCACCAGTGGCCCAACCGGGACAGACGACTACAATGAGCAGTTCTTC.

At least ten counts were recorded for this clonotype. The rearrangement uses TRBV5-6 and TRBJ1-1; D gene unclear. Trimming left V 0 bases short and J 5 bases short, with 8 bases between. The length of the CDR3 is 13 residues. Germline values: CDR1 SGHDT, CDR2 YYEEEE. The CDR3 DNA reads TGTGCCAGCAGCTTGGGTCTTCGGACTGAAGCTTTCTTT. Encoded protein: CASSLGLRTEAFF. The variable domain in full, completed from reference TRBV5-6 and TRBJ1-1, reads DAGVTQSPTHLIKTRGQQVTLRCSPKSGHDTVSWYQQALGQGPQFIFQYYEEEERQRGNFPDRFSGHQFPNYSSELNVNALLLGDSALYLCASSLGLRTEAFFGQGTRLTVV.

This rearrangement joins TRBV7-2 to TRBJ2-2; a possible D gene is TRBD2 (5 bases). This CDR3 is built from 15 residues. The V gene lost 4 bases and the J gene lost 1 base, with 10 bases spanning the gap. Germline lookup yields CDR1 SGHTA and CDR2 FQGNSA. The CDR3 loop reads CASSSTGKNTGELFF. In DNA, the CDR3 is TGTGCCAGCAGCTCAACGGGGAAGAACACCGGGGAGCTGTTTTTT.

This clonotype was recorded a few times. V is TRBV5-1 and J is TRBJ1-4; maybe TRBD1 (5 bases). CDR1 is SGHRS, CDR2 YFSETQ, per germline. The CDR3 extends over 14 amino acids. V was shortened by 4 bases and J by 2 bases, with 9 bases between the two germline ends. CDR3 in amino acids: CASSRTTTNEKLFF. CDR3 nucleotide sequence: TGCGCCAGCAGCAGGACAACTACTAATGAAAAACTGTTTTTT.

The chain recombines TRBV6-5 with TRBJ2-5; D is ambiguous. Between the trimmed V and J ends, which lost 5 bases and 7 bases, there was a span of 11 bases. The V gene's germline CDR1 is MNHEY and CDR2 SVGAGI. The CDR3 runs to 12 residues. CDR3 coding DNA: TGTGCCAGCAGTCCGACATTCGGGACCCAGTACTTC. Protein sequence: CASSPTFGTQYF.

V and J are TRBV12-3 or TRBV12-4 and TRBJ2-7; D gene uncertain. There are 13 residues in the CDR3. The V end lost 3 bases, the J end lost 7 bases, and 13 bases lay between the germline ends. This CDR3 reads CASSFGSWVEQYF. Written as DNA, the CDR3 is TGTGCCAGCAGTTTTGGCAGCTGGGTGGAGCAGTACTTC.

The chain couples TRBV5-1 to TRBJ2-3, with TRBD2 matching over 12 bases. The CDR3 loop spans 14 amino acids. J was trimmed by 8 bases and V by 6 bases; bases with no gene match: 7. CDR1 is SGHRS and CDR2 is YFSETQ in the germline V gene. Here the CDR3 reads CASTRTSGEITQYF. CDR3 nucleotide sequence: TGCGCCAGCACGCGGACTAGCGGGGAAATTACGCAGTATTTT.

There are a few counts of this clonotype. The chain employs TRBV5-6 and TRBJ2-1; TRBD2 aligns across 8 bases. CDR3 length: 15 amino acids. J was trimmed by 4 bases and V by 4 bases; bases with no gene match: 7. Germline V gene sequence: CDR1 SGHDT, CDR2 YYEEEE. The CDR3 is CASSLGLAQYNEQFF. The CDR3 nucleotides are TGTGCCAGCAGCCTTGGACTAGCCCAGTACAATGAGCAGTTCTTC.

This clonotype turned up a few times. The genes are TRBV18 and TRBJ1-2, with a weak D call TRBD1 (6 bases). CDR1 and CDR2 from the germline V gene are KGHSH and LQKENI. Trimming removed 3 bases from V and 2 bases from J, with 10 bases in between. The CDR3 has 14 amino acids. CDR3 bases: TGTGCCAGCTCACCGGCAGGGGAGAACTATGGCTACACCTTC. It encodes CASSPAGENYGYTF.

DNA for the CDR3: TGCAGTGCTAGGGTACTAGCCCCAGATACGCAGTATTTT. This codes for CSARVLAPDTQYF. This chain connects TRBV20-1 to TRBJ2-3, with D perhaps matching TRBD2 (6 bases). The germline V gene encodes CDR1 DFQATT and CDR2 SNEGSKA (reference sequence). The CDR3 contains 13 residues. Trimming removed 3 bases from V and 4 bases from J, with 11 bases in between.

This clonotype appeared a few times. V and J are TRBV7-9 and TRBJ1-2; tentative D call: TRBD1 (5 bases). This CDR3 is built from 15 residues. From germline, CDR1 is SEHNR and CDR2 FQNEAQ (reference sequence). V lost 1 base and J lost 4, with 13 bases in between. The CDR3 nucleotides read TGTGCCAGCAGCTTAGATGGGCAGGGCCTCTATGGCTACACCTTC. Encoded protein: CASSLDGQGLYGYTF.